Listed below are T cell receptor beta chains from one sample, sequenced in a study of spatial heterogeneity in lung cancer. A single record per CDR3 protein comes from TCRdb applying MiXCR to the 5' RACE reads. The sample consists of more than 85,000 distinct CDR3 sequences, approximately 8.9% of them appearing once. Sequenced material: PBMCs, taken at surgery. These receptors all stem from a male donor with early-stage non-small cell lung cancer. CDR3s include the opening cysteine and the closing phenylalanine or tryptophan. D genes are given only for firm matches. A row's size may be missing; if present it is once, few, many or a size class.

clone size: few; D gene: TRBD2; J gene: TRBJ2-5; V gene: TRBV29-1; CDR3 DNA: TGCAGCGTAGCGGGGCAAGAGACCCAGTACTTC; CDR3 protein: CSVAGQETQYF
clone size: few; D gene: -; J gene: TRBJ2-5; V gene: TRBV20-1; CDR3 DNA: TGCAGTGCTCATTCACTAGTTTATGCAGCCCAAGAGACCCAGTACTTC; CDR3 protein: CSAHSLVYAAQETQYF
clone size: many; D gene: -; J gene: TRBJ2-4; V gene: TRBV11-2; CDR3 DNA: TGTGCCAGCAGATCCGGAACGGGGGCCGGGGGCATTCAGTACTTC; CDR3 protein: CASRSGTGAGGIQYF
clone size: many; D gene: -; J gene: TRBJ2-7; V gene: TRBV28; CDR3 DNA: TGTGCCAGCAGTCCCGGGGGCGAAGGGGCCCAAGTCGAGCAGTACTTC; CDR3 protein: CASSPGGEGAQVEQYF
clone size: many; D gene: -; J gene: TRBJ2-3; V gene: TRBV27; CDR3 DNA: TGTGCCAGCAGTTTTCTTCCGGGACTTAGCACAGATACGCAGTATTTT; CDR3 protein: CASSFLPGLSTDTQYF
clone size: -; D gene: TRBD2; J gene: TRBJ2-1; V gene: TRBV28; CDR3 DNA: TGTGCCAGCACCCTAGCGGGAGGGCCCCACAATGAGCAGTTCTTC; CDR3 protein: CASTLAGGPHNEQFF
clone size: -; D gene: -; J gene: TRBJ2-5; V gene: TRBV11-1; CDR3 DNA: TGTGCCAGCAGCTCCAGGCCCGGCGAAGAGACCCAGTACTTC; CDR3 protein: CASSSRPGEETQYF
clone size: many; D gene: -; J gene: TRBJ2-3; V gene: TRBV20-1; CDR3 DNA: TGCAGTGCTATCCCGGTGGCGGGCACAGATACGCAGTATTTT; CDR3 protein: CSAIPVAGTDTQYF
clone size: few; D gene: TRBD2; J gene: TRBJ2-1; V gene: TRBV7-2; CDR3 DNA: TGTGCCAGCAGCTTCTCGTTGGGGGTACTAGCGGTCTCCTACAATGAGCAGTTCTTC; CDR3 protein: CASSFSLGVLAVSYNEQFF
clone size: many; D gene: -; J gene: TRBJ2-3; V gene: TRBV4-1; CDR3 DNA: TGCGCCAGCAGCCAAGATTCGGGAGTCCCGCAGTATTTT; CDR3 protein: CASSQDSGVPQYF
clone size: many; D gene: -; J gene: TRBJ2-5; V gene: TRBV3-1; CDR3 DNA: TGTGCCAGCAGCCAAGCAGGACAAGAGACCCAGTACTTC; CDR3 protein: CASSQAGQETQYF
clone size: many; D gene: -; J gene: TRBJ1-2; V gene: TRBV2; CDR3 DNA: TGTGCCAGCAGTCTGTGGGGGTCTGGGGTTGATGGCTACACCTTC; CDR3 protein: CASSLWGSGVDGYTF
clone size: -; D gene: TRBD1; J gene: TRBJ2-2; V gene: TRBV6-1; CDR3 DNA: TGTGCCAGCAGGGTGACAGGGCGCACCGGGGAGCTGTTTTTT; CDR3 protein: CASRVTGRTGELFF
clone size: few; D gene: -; J gene: TRBJ1-5; V gene: TRBV5-5; CDR3 DNA: TGTGCCAGCAGCTTGCTTCATAGCAATCAGCCCCAGCATTTT; CDR3 protein: CASSLLHSNQPQHF
clone size: few; D gene: TRBD2; J gene: TRBJ2-1; V gene: TRBV29-1; CDR3 DNA: TGCAGCGTAGCCGGGACTAGAGGATCGAATGAGCAGTTCTTC; CDR3 protein: CSVAGTRGSNEQFF
clone size: many; D gene: -; J gene: TRBJ2-3; V gene: TRBV29-1; CDR3 DNA: TGCAGCGTCGGGTCGACAGGCACAGATACGCAGTATTTT; CDR3 protein: CSVGSTGTDTQYF
clone size: many; D gene: -; J gene: TRBJ1-4; V gene: TRBV20-1; CDR3 DNA: TGCAGTGCTAGAGATGGGGCAGCTGCGGATGAAAAACTGTTTTTT; CDR3 protein: CSARDGAAADEKLFF
clone size: -; D gene: TRBD2; J gene: TRBJ2-3; V gene: TRBV5-4; CDR3 DNA: TGTGCCAGCAGCTCCCTAGCGGGGGGAAGCACAGATACGCAGTATTTT; CDR3 protein: CASSSLAGGSTDTQYF
clone size: few; D gene: -; J gene: TRBJ2-5; V gene: TRBV20-1; CDR3 DNA: TGCAGTGCTAGATTGAAAGCAGGGGGAGGTCTAGAGACCCAGTACTTC; CDR3 protein: CSARLKAGGGLETQYF
clone size: few; D gene: -; J gene: TRBJ2-7; V gene: TRBV5-4; CDR3 DNA: TGTGCCAGCAGCGCGGCGACGTCCTACGAGCAGTACTTC; CDR3 protein: CASSAATSYEQYF
clone size: -; D gene: -; J gene: TRBJ1-6; V gene: TRBV6-1; CDR3 DNA: TGTGCCAGCATGGAGGGTATTTCCTATAATTCACCCCTCCACTTT; CDR3 protein: CASMEGISYNSPLHF
clone size: many; D gene: TRBD2; J gene: TRBJ2-1; V gene: TRBV28; CDR3 DNA: TGTGCCAGCAGACCCGGGACTAGCGGGAATGACTACAATGAGCAGTTCTTC; CDR3 protein: CASRPGTSGNDYNEQFF
clone size: once; D gene: TRBD2; J gene: TRBJ2-5; V gene: TRBV10-3; CDR3 DNA: TGTGCCATCAGGGGGACTAGCGGGATGTCCCCATACTTC; CDR3 protein: CAIRGTSGMSPYF
clone size: few; D gene: TRBD1; J gene: TRBJ2-3; V gene: TRBV20-1; CDR3 DNA: TGCAGTGCTAGTCGAGGGACAGGGATCACAGATACGCAGTATTTT; CDR3 protein: CSASRGTGITDTQYF
clone size: many; D gene: TRBD1; J gene: TRBJ2-5; V gene: TRBV7-2; CDR3 DNA: TGTGCCAGCAGCGAACGGGACAGCCAAGAGACCCAGTACTTC; CDR3 protein: CASSERDSQETQYF
clone size: -; D gene: -; J gene: TRBJ1-4; V gene: TRBV9; CDR3 DNA: TGTGCCAGCAGCGCCGGGGTTGGTAATGAAAAACTGTTTTTT; CDR3 protein: CASSAGVGNEKLFF
clone size: many; D gene: -; J gene: TRBJ1-6; V gene: TRBV4-1; CDR3 DNA: TGCGCCAGCAGCCAAGACTCAGTAAATAATTCACCCCTCCACTTT; CDR3 protein: CASSQDSVNNSPLHF
clone size: -; D gene: -; J gene: TRBJ2-5; V gene: TRBV5-6; CDR3 DNA: TGTGCCAGCAGCTTAAAGGGACTGCCCGTGCCCCAGTACTTC; CDR3 protein: CASSLKGLPVPQYF
clone size: many; D gene: -; J gene: TRBJ2-3; V gene: TRBV21-1; CDR3 DNA: TGTGCCAGCAGCCGTAATTTCGGGAGCCTTAACACAGATACGCAGTATTTT; CDR3 protein: CASSRNFGSLNTDTQYF
clone size: few; D gene: -; J gene: TRBJ2-7; V gene: TRBV20-1; CDR3 DNA: TGCAGTGCTTTCCAGCCACACTCCTACGAGCAGTACTTC; CDR3 protein: CSAFQPHSYEQYF
clone size: -; D gene: TRBD2; J gene: TRBJ2-3; V gene: TRBV18; CDR3 DNA: TGTGCCAGCTCACCAGGACTAGCGGGATGGGATACGCAGTATTTT; CDR3 protein: CASSPGLAGWDTQYF
clone size: few; D gene: TRBD1; J gene: TRBJ2-3; V gene: TRBV18; CDR3 DNA: TGTGCCAGCTCAGCACAGGGGGGCACGAATACGCAGTATTTT; CDR3 protein: CASSAQGGTNTQYF
clone size: many; D gene: -; J gene: TRBJ1-1; V gene: TRBV28; CDR3 DNA: TGTGCCGTCAGGCTCCTGAACACTGAAGCTTTCTTT; CDR3 protein: CAVRLLNTEAFF
clone size: few; D gene: TRBD2; J gene: TRBJ2-4; V gene: TRBV12-3/TRBV12-4; CDR3 DNA: TGTGCCAGCAGCATAGCGGGGGGTGCCAAAAACATTCAGTACTTC; CDR3 protein: CASSIAGGAKNIQYF
clone size: few; D gene: -; J gene: TRBJ1-1; V gene: TRBV29-1; CDR3 DNA: TGCAGCGTACGACCCGGGGAGTATGCTTTCTTT; CDR3 protein: CSVRPGEYAFF
clone size: many; D gene: -; J gene: TRBJ2-3; V gene: TRBV5-1; CDR3 DNA: TGCGCCAGCAGCGCGGCAGGGGGGCGCACAGATACGCAGTATTTT; CDR3 protein: CASSAAGGRTDTQYF
clone size: few; D gene: -; J gene: TRBJ1-3; V gene: TRBV10-2; CDR3 DNA: TGCGCCAGCACCCCGAGAAATCTCGGAGGAAACACCATATATTTT; CDR3 protein: CASTPRNLGGNTIYF
clone size: many; D gene: -; J gene: TRBJ2-2; V gene: TRBV6-2/TRBV6-3; CDR3 DNA: TGTGCCAGCAGTTTTGGGGGTTCGCCCGCCGGGGAGCTGTTTTTT; CDR3 protein: CASSFGGSPAGELFF
clone size: -; D gene: TRBD2; J gene: TRBJ2-3; V gene: TRBV9; CDR3 DNA: TGTGCCAGCAGCGTAGAGGATCGGGGGCTAGCGGGAGGTGCAGATACGCAGTATTTT; CDR3 protein: CASSVEDRGLAGGADTQYF
clone size: few; D gene: TRBD2; J gene: TRBJ2-1; V gene: TRBV20-1; CDR3 DNA: TGCAGTGCTAGACTTCGCCTAGCGGGAGTAGAAGAGCAGTTCTTC; CDR3 protein: CSARLRLAGVEEQFF
clone size: few; D gene: -; J gene: TRBJ1-1; V gene: TRBV6-1; CDR3 DNA: TGTGCCAGCAGTGAAAGTTTGAACACTGAAGCTTTCTTT; CDR3 protein: CASSESLNTEAFF
clone size: many; D gene: TRBD1; J gene: TRBJ1-5; V gene: TRBV28; CDR3 DNA: TGTGCCAGCAGTAGGACAGGGACCAGCAATCAGCCCCAGCATTTT; CDR3 protein: CASSRTGTSNQPQHF
clone size: -; D gene: -; J gene: TRBJ1-2; V gene: TRBV7-9; CDR3 DNA: TGTGCCAGCAGCTTAGGCAGTAAGAATGGCTACACCTTC; CDR3 protein: CASSLGSKNGYTF
clone size: many; D gene: -; J gene: TRBJ1-4; V gene: TRBV5-1; CDR3 DNA: TGCGCCAGCAGCTCCCCGGAGGGGCTGGAAGGACTGTTTTTT; CDR3 protein: CASSSPEGLEGLFF
clone size: few; D gene: -; J gene: TRBJ2-7; V gene: TRBV24-1; CDR3 DNA: TGTGCCACCAGTGACTTCGGACACCCCGGCGAGCAGTACTTC; CDR3 protein: CATSDFGHPGEQYF
clone size: -; D gene: -; J gene: TRBJ1-1; V gene: TRBV5-6; CDR3 DNA: TGTGCCAGCAGCTTGGTGCTCGATGGGACTGAAGCTTTCTTT; CDR3 protein: CASSLVLDGTEAFF
clone size: many; D gene: -; J gene: TRBJ2-3; V gene: TRBV29-1; CDR3 DNA: TGCAGCGCCCGACAGGGCACAGATACGCAGTATTTT; CDR3 protein: CSARQGTDTQYF
clone size: many; D gene: -; J gene: TRBJ1-4; V gene: TRBV7-9; CDR3 DNA: TGTGCCAGCAGGCCCTCAGGGTACGCTAATGAAAAACTGTTTTTT; CDR3 protein: CASRPSGYANEKLFF
clone size: many; D gene: -; J gene: TRBJ1-2; V gene: TRBV18; CDR3 DNA: TGTGCCAGCTCCTCCACGGACAGACTCTATGGCTACACCTTC; CDR3 protein: CASSSTDRLYGYTF
clone size: -; D gene: TRBD1; J gene: TRBJ2-2; V gene: TRBV5-1; CDR3 DNA: TGCGCCAGCAGCCGGGGGACAGGGGAGGACACCGGGGAGCTGTTTTTT; CDR3 protein: CASSRGTGEDTGELFF
clone size: few; D gene: TRBD2; J gene: TRBJ2-3; V gene: TRBV20-1; CDR3 DNA: TGCAGTGCTAGAGATCGGCGGGGGGGCAGTTTAGCTACGCAGTATTTT; CDR3 protein: CSARDRRGGSLATQYF
clone size: many; D gene: -; J gene: TRBJ2-6; V gene: TRBV4-1; CDR3 DNA: TGCGCCAGCAGCCAATGGCTTGCAGATGCATCTGGGGCCAACGTCCTGACTTTC; CDR3 protein: CASSQWLADASGANVLTF
clone size: -; D gene: TRBD1; J gene: TRBJ1-5; V gene: TRBV28; CDR3 DNA: TGTGCCAGCAGTCCCGAATGGACAGGTCAGGGTACCAATCAGCCCCAGCATTTT; CDR3 protein: CASSPEWTGQGTNQPQHF
clone size: many; D gene: -; J gene: TRBJ1-1; V gene: TRBV20-1; CDR3 DNA: TGCAGTGCGAGTTCCGGGAAAGGGAACACTGAAGCTTTCTTT; CDR3 protein: CSASSGKGNTEAFF